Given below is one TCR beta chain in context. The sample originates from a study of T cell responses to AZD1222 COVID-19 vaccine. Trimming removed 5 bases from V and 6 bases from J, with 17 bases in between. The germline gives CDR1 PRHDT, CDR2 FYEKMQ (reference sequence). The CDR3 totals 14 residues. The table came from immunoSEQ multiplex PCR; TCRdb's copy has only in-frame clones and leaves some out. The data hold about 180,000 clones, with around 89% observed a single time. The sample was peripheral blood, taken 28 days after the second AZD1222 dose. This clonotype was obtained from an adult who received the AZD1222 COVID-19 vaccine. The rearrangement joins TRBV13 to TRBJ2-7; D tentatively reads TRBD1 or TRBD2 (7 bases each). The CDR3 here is CASSQRLAGGEQYF. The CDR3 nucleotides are TGTGCCAGCAGCCAGAGACTAGCAGGGGGCGAGCAGTACTTC. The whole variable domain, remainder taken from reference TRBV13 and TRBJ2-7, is AAGVIQSPRHLIKEKRETATLKCYPIPRHDTVYWYQQGPGQDPQFLISFYEKMQSDKGSIPDRFSAQQFSDYHSELNMSSLELGDSALYFCASSQRLAGGEQYFGPGTRLTVT.